The present T cell receptor beta chain was sequenced within a study of cytomegalovirus exposure and HLA in healthy donors. A multiplex PCR was run with 60 Vbeta primers and 13 Jbeta primers. Profiled with immunoSEQ multiplex PCR; TCRdb holds only in-frame clones, not every one. Among about 160,000 clones listed, 70% to 80% were seen once. Concerning this clone itself: What it binds is unknown.

Germline CDR1 and CDR2: MGHDK and SYGVNS. The V segment lost 2 bases and the J segment 4 bases; nucleotides outside the gene matches: 1. CDR3 length: 14 residues. General study points: It was taken for granted in presence/absence analyses that sequencing depth across donors was roughly uniform. Most of the CMV-associated TCR beta chains (in a later analysis) appeared to be HLA-restricted. Previous analysis showed most TCR beta V segments were productive about 87% or about 30% of the time. Sequencing probably produced one cluster of sequence variants that were highly shared.

Source material: PBMCs. The sequence was obtained from a middle-aged man in good health and CMV-seronegative. This rearrangement joins TRBV25-1 to TRBJ1-2, with TRBD1 matching 10 bases. The CDR3 region is CASSERTGGYGYTF. The CDR3 nucleotides read TGTGCCAGCAGTGAACGGACAGGGGGCTATGGCTACACCTTC.